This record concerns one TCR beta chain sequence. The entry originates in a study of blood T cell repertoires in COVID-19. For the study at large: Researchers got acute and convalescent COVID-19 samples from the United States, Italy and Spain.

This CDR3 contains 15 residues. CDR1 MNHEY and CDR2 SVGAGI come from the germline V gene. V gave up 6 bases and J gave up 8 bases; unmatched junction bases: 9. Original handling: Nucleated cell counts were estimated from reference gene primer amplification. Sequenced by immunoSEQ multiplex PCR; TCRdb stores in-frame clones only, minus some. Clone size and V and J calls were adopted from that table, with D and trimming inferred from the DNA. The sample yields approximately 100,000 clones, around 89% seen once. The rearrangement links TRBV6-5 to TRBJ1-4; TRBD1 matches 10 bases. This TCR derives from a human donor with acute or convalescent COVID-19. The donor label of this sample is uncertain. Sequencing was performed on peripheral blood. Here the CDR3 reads CASSSYRDRGEKLFF. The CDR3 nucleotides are TGTGCCAGCAGCTCTTACCGGGACAGGGGCGAAAAACTGTTTTTT.